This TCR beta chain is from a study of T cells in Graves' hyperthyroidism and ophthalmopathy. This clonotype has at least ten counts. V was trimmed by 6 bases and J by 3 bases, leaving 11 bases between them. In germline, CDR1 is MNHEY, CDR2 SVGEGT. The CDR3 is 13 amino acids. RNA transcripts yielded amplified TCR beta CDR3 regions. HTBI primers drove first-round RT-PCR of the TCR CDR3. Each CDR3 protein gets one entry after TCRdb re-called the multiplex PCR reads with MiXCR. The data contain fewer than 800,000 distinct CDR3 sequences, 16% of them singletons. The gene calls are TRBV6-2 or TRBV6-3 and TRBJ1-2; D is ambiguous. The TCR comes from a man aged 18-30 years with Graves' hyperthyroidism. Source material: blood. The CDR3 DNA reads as TGTGCCAGCAGACAGTTCGGCTACTATGGCTACACCTTC. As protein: CASRQFGYYGYTF.